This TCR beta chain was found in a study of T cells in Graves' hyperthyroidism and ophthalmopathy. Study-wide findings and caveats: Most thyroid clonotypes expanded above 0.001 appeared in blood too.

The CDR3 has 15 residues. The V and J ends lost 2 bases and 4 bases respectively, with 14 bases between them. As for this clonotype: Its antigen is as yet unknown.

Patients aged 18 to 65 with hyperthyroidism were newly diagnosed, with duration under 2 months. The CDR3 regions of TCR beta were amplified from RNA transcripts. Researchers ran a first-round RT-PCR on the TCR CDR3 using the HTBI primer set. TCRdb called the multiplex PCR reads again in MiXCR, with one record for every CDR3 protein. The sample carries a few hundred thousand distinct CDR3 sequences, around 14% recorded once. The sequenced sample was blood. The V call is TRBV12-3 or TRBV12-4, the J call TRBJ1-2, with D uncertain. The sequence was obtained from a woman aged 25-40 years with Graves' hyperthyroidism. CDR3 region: CASSLTIRAIYGYTF. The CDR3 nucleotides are TGTGCCAGCAGTTTAACCATACGTGCTATCTATGGCTACACCTTC.